The sequence of this TCR beta chain was determined in a study of blood T cell repertoires in COVID-19. The J segment lost 6 bases and the V segment lost 0 bases, leaving 12 bases of the junction unmatched. This CDR3 has 17 residues. CDR1 and CDR2 (germline): SGHRS, YFSETQ. In the source study's methods: Estimation of nucleated cell counts relied on the amplification of reference gene primers. Assay used: immunoSEQ multiplex PCR; TCRdb lists only in-frame clones, some missing. V, J and clone size are those of that table, while D and trimming were read from the DNA. The sample records over 200,000 clones, 70% to 90% being singletons.

J is TRBJ1-2 and V is TRBV5-1; 9 bases align to TRBD1. Sequences were obtained from PBMCs or T cells enriched from blood (not recorded which). This sequence was found in a woman aged 45 to 65 who had recovered from COVID-19. The CDR3 region has the DNA TGCGCCAGCAGCTTGGCCGAAACCACAGGGGGCGAGAATGGCTACACCTTC. It codes for CASSLAETTGGENGYTF.